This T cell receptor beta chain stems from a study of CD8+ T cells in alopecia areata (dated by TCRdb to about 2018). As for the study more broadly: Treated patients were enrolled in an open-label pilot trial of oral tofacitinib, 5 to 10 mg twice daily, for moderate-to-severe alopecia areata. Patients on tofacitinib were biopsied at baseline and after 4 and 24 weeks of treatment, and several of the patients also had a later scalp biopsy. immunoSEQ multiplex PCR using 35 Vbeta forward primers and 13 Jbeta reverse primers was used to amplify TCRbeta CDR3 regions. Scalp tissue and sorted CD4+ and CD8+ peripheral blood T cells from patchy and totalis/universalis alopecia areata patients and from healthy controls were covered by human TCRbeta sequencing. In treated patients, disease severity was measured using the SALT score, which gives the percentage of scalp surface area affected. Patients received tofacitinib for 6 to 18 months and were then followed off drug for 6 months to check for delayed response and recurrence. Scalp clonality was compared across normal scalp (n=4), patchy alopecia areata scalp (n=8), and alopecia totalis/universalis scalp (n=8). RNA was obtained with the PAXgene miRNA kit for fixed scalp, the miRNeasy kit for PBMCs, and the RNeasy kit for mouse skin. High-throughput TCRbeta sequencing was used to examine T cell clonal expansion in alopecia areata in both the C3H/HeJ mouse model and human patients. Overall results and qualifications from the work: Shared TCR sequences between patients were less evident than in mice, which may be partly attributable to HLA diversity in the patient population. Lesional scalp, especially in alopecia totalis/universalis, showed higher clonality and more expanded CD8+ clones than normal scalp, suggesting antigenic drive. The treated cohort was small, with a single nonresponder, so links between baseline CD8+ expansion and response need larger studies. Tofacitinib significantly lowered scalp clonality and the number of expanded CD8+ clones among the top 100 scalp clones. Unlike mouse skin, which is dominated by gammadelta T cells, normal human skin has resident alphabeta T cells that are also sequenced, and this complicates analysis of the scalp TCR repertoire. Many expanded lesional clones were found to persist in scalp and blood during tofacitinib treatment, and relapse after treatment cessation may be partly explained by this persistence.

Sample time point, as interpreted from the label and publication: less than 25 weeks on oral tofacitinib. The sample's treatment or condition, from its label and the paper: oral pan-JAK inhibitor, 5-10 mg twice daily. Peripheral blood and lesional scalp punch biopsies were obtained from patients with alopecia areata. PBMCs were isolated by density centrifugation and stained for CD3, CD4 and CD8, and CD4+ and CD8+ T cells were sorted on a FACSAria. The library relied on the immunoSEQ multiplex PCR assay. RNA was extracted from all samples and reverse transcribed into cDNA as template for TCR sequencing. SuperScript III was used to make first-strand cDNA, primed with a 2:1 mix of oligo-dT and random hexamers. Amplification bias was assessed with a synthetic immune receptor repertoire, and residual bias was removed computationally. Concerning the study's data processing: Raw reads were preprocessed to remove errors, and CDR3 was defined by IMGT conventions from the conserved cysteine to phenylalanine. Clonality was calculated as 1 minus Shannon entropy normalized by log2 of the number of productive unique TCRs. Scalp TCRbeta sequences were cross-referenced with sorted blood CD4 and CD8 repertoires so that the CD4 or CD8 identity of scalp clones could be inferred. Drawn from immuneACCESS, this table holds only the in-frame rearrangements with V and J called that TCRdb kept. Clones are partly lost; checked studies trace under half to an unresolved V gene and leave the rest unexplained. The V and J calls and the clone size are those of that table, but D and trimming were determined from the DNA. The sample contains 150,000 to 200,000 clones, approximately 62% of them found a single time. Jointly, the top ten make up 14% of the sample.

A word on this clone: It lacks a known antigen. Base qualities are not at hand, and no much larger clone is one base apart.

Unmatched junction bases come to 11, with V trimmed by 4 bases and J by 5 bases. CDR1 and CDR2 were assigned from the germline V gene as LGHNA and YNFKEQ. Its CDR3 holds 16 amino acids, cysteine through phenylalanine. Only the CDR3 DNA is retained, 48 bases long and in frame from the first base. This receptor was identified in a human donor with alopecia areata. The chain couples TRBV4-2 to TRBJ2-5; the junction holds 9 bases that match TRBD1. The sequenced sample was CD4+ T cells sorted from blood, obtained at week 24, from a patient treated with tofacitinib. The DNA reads TGTGCCAGCAGCCCAACAGGGGGCGGAGGAAGGGAGACCCAGTACTTC. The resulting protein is CASSPTGGGGRETQYF.